Following are 2 T cell receptor beta chains from one sample sequenced in a study of human T cells and chemical hapten exposure. TCRdb re-derived calls from the RACE reads in MiXCR, one entry per CDR3 protein. The table records some 190,000 distinct CDR3 sequences, approximately 20% of them present only once. Time point here: patch test 1, 2 weeks after DPC sensitization. The treatment here: therapeutic diphenylcyclopropenone sensitization with weekly scalp DPC. Sample: whole blood, taken in connection with sensitization to the hapten diphenylcyclopropenone (DPC). The receptor source for this set is a woman aged 50 to 65 with alopecia areata. Some clones in this sample may be carry-over from other donors' samples.

This chain connects TRBV7-2 to TRBJ1-4; D unresolved. The CDR3 contains 15 residues. The V end was cut by 1 base, the J end by 1 base, with 7 bases between. Germline assignment: CDR1 SGHTA and CDR2 FQGNSA. The CDR3 loop is CASSLVGITNEKLFF. CDR3 bases: TGTGCCAGCAGCTTAGTCGGGATAACTAATGAAAAACTGTTTTTT. Together with reference TRBV7-2 and TRBJ1-4, the CDR3 gives the full variable domain: GAGVSQSPSNKVTEKGKDVELRCDPISGHTALYWYRQSLGQGLEFLIYFQGNSAPDKSGLPSDRFSAERTGGSVSTLTIQRTQQEDSAVYLCASSLVGITNEKLFFGSGTQLSVL.

The chain recombines TRBV25-1 with TRBJ2-5; 9 nucleotides match TRBD2. CDR1 is MGHDK, CDR2 SYGVNS, per germline. The CDR3 totals 17 residues. The V and J ends lost 5 bases and 5 bases, in that order; junction bases with no gene match: 15. Written as DNA, the CDR3 is TGTGCCAGCAGTCCCCCAACGCCGGGACTAGCTGCTGAGACCCAGTACTTC. The encoded protein is CASSPPTPGLAAETQYF.